This T cell receptor beta chain comes out of a study of CD8 T cells in ankylosing spondylitis. Broader study findings: Made up of about eight highly homologous variants, a TCR beta motif appeared characteristic of ankylosing spondylitis blood.

Via MiXCR, TCRdb re-called the 5' RACE reads, giving one row per CDR3 protein. The sample includes roughly 450,000 distinct CDR3 sequences, 20% to 30% of them seen just once. As regards this clonotype: Its antigen is still unknown.

V lost 5 bases to trimming and J lost 2 bases; unmatched junction nucleotides: 9. CDR3 length: 17 amino acids. Germline loops: CDR1 LGHDT, CDR2 YNNKEL (reference sequence). The gene calls are TRBV3-1 and TRBJ2-2; 9 bases align to TRBD1. The origin of this receptor is a male donor with ankylosing spondylitis. The sequencing sample was made of blood, either unsorted or a sorted T cell fraction (not recorded which). Here the CDR3 reads CASSSYRDRANTGELFF. The DNA of the CDR3 is TGTGCCAGCAGCTCATACCGGGACAGGGCAAACACCGGGGAGCTGTTTTTT.